This T cell receptor (beta chain) is from a study of blood T cells in healthy people across ages (dated by TCRdb to about 2015). In the study overall: In model experiments, template switching captured about one uniquely barcoded TCR beta cDNA molecule for every two T cells. Using deep sequencing normalized with unique cDNA molecular identifiers, the study measured how TCR beta repertoire diversity changes with age. The donors were split into four age groups: young (average about 16 years), middle-aged (roughly 42), aged (approximately 60) and long-lived (roughly 77). To avoid experimental bias, donors of different ages were spread randomly across the sequencing lanes. Using the same blood draw, the study looked at two additional independent replicas of 1 million unique cDNA reads for two donors, one aged 18 to 30 and the other aged 80 or older.

This clonotype has just a few counts. What antigen it recognizes has not been identified. One base away there is no much larger clone; base qualities are not given. Taken from the germline V gene, the CDR1 and CDR2 loops are KGHSH and LQKENI. Its CDR3 holds 14 amino acids, cysteine through phenylalanine. Here the CDR3 DNA is all that survives: 42 bases in frame from base 1. The junction shows trimming of 3 bases on V and 5 bases on J, plus 11 bases between the germline ends. The method was 5' RACE. Reads for this sample came from an Illumina HiSeq 2500. A second PCR of roughly 6 to 11 cycles was run with a J-beta primer mix and a sample-barcoded 5' primer. Each TCR beta cDNA molecule received a unique molecular identifier from a template-switch 5' adaptor carrying 12 random nucleotides. At least 2.5 million CDR3-containing paired-end reads were obtained from each sample. All of the RNA was converted into first-strand cDNA using the Mint cDNA synthesis kit, with a TRBC-specific oligonucleotide serving as the primer. All cDNA was treated with uracil-DNA glycosylase and then went through a first 18-cycle PCR with the universal primers M1SS and BC2_uni_R. From the authors' description of their analysis: Each sample was normalized by randomly selecting 1 million high-quality reads, each carrying a distinct molecular identifier. Instead of being binned into consensus sequences, reads with shared molecular identifiers were discarded. CDR3 identification, clonotype clustering and error correction used MiTCR with a Q25 quality threshold and the strictest error-elimination algorithm. A nonparametric unseen species model with Euler transformation was used to estimate lower-bound total TCR beta diversity. TCRdb itself trimmed the public reads at Q25 with fastp, ran MiXCR and retained productive beta chains. Rows matching on CDR3 protein sequence are summarized as one entry with the most common DNA and genes. It is TCRdb's table, rather than the study itself, that gives the V and J calls and clone size. The sample has 550,000 to 750,000 distinct CDR3 sequences on record, over 20% of them singletons. The top ten clonotypes cover roughly 3.6% of the sample.

Broader findings and caveats from the paper: Compared with the aged group, more naive CD4+ T cells, fewer expanded clones and increased TCR diversity were shown by the long-lived group, suggesting age selection. Estimates of total diversity based on one million sequenced T cells were considered lower bounds and underestimates. Because donor CMV infection status was unknown, age-related changes in expanded clonotypes were potentially confounded. Conclusive comparison of naive and antigen-experienced compartments was prevented by the profiling of bulk unsorted PBMCs. Observed TCR beta diversity per million T cells fell roughly linearly with age, and a significant reduction was already apparent by age about 43. There was a strong correlation between observed TCR beta diversity and the percentage of naive T cells measured by flow cytometry.

Systemically healthy Caucasian individuals from Russia, 35 to 40 in total and aged about 6 to 95 years, were included as donors. Approximately 10 milliliters of peripheral blood were collected from each donor into EDTA-treated Vacutainer tubes. Ficoll-Paque density-gradient centrifugation was used to isolate PBMCs, with at least 6.5 million obtained per sample. Total RNA, at least 6 micrograms per sample, was extracted from PBMCs with Trizol reagent. The percentages of naive CD45RAhigh/CD27high T cells were determined by flow cytometry on a PBMC aliquot from every donor. The receptor comes from a man between 65 and 85 years old in good health. The sequence is built from TRBV18 and TRBJ1-5; there is no confident call for the D gene. The sample taken for sequencing was blood. In nucleotides, the sequence is TGTGCCAGCTCACCCAACTGGGAGGATCAGCCCCAGCATTTT. Its translation is CASSPNWEDQPQHF.